This TCR beta chain was obtained from a study of shared clonotypes between healthy human individuals. Assay: immunoSEQ multiplex PCR; the TCRdb copy retains only in-frame clones and omits some. The data hold around 370,000 clones, with approximately 96% observed a single time. This clone was found once. This clonotype originated in a man between 25 and 39 years old in good health. The sample consisted of memory CD8+ T cells sorted from blood. The subset denotes: CD45RO+ cells pooled with CCR7-negative TemRA cells.

CDR3 DNA: TGTGCCAGCAGCGCCGGGACCTCTTATGGCTACACCTTC. It translates to CASSAGTSYGYTF. The chain links TRBV5-4 to TRBJ1-2, with D perhaps matching TRBD1 (5 bases). The germline V gene encodes CDR1 SGHNT and CDR2 YYREEE (reference sequence). The germline V and J ends were trimmed by 4 bases and 5 bases, with 12 bases remaining between them. This CDR3 contains 13 residues.